This is a list of T cell receptor beta chains from one sample in a study of Ad26.COV2.S vaccination and SARS-CoV-2 variants. Using immunoSEQ multiplex PCR, the repertoire was profiled, and TCRdb retains in-frame clones only, with some absent. The repertoire holds fewer than 300,000 clones, with 87% as singletons. This material consisted of peripheral blood, taken in a trial of Ad26.COV2.S vaccine versus placebo. Receptor source: a person aged 18 to 59 who received the Ad26.COV2.S COVID-19 vaccine or a placebo. The CDR3 runs from the conserved cysteine through the conserved F or W. A D gene is named only where the DNA matches it firmly. A row's size may be missing; if present it is once, few, many or a size class.

D gene,clone size,V gene,J gene,CDR3 length,CDR3 protein,CDR3 DNA
NA,NA,TRBV30,TRBJ2-7,13,CAWSGTDLGEQYF,TGTGCCTGGAGTGGGACAGACCTGGGTGAGCAGTACTTC
NA,NA,TRBV19,TRBJ2-1,13,CASSPSGSNEQFF,TGTGCCAGTAGCCCATCAGGGTCCAATGAGCAGTTCTTC
TRBD1,NA,TRBV6-2/TRBV6-3,TRBJ1-1,17,CASSYSAGQGENTEAFF,TGTGCCAGCAGTTACTCGGCCGGACAGGGCGAGAACACTGAAGCTTTCTTT
TRBD2,NA,TRBV5-1,TRBJ2-7,17,CASSRGLAGGPGYEQYF,TGCGCCAGCAGCCGGGGACTAGCGGGAGGGCCTGGCTACGAGCAGTACTTC
NA,NA,TRBV6-6,TRBJ2-3,15,CASSYKGGPADTQYF,TGTGCCAGCAGTTATAAGGGGGGCCCAGCAGATACGCAGTATTTT
NA,NA,TRBV20-1,TRBJ2-1,11,CSASDTGEQFF,TGCAGTGCTAGTGATACGGGTGAGCAGTTCTTC
TRBD2,NA,TRBV30,TRBJ2-7,15,CAWSVEVAGGKEQYF,TGTGCCTGGAGTGTAGAAGTCGCGGGGGGGAAAGAGCAGTACTTC
TRBD1,NA,TRBV19,TRBJ1-2,16,CASRNDGTEAYYGYTF,TGTGCCAGTAGGAACGACGGGACAGAAGCCTACTATGGCTACACCTTC
NA,few,TRBV29-1,TRBJ1-3,11,CSAREGSTIYF,TGCAGCGCCCGGGAGGGAAGCACCATATATTTT
NA,NA,TRBV11-2,TRBJ2-7,14,CASSQWQGSYEQYF,TGTGCCAGCAGCCAGTGGCAGGGCTCCTACGAGCAGTACTTC
NA,NA,TRBV5-1,TRBJ2-1,14,CASSLSGQNNEQFF,TGCGCCAGCAGCTTGTCTGGACAGAACAATGAGCAGTTCTTC
NA,once,TRBV9,TRBJ1-5,17,CASSVSSGGDGNQPQHF,TGTGCCAGCAGCGTCTCAAGCGGGGGGGACGGCAATCAGCCCCAGCATTTT
TRBD2,NA,TRBV7-2,TRBJ2-7,16,CASSFTSGRAHYEQYF,TGTGCCAGCAGCTTTACCAGCGGGAGAGCCCACTACGAGCAGTACTTC
NA,NA,TRBV5-1,TRBJ1-6,16,CASSLEWGAYNSPLHF,TGCGCCAGCAGCTTGGAGTGGGGAGCCTATAATTCACCCCTCCACTTT
NA,NA,TRBV7-9,TRBJ2-2,14,CASSTLGEAGELFF,TGTGCCAGCAGCACCCTGGGGGAAGCCGGGGAGCTGTTTTTT
TRBD2,NA,TRBV7-9,TRBJ2-7,17,CASSSSAGGLRTYEQYF,TGTGCCAGCAGCTCCTCGGCGGGGGGGCTTCGTACCTACGAGCAGTACTTC
NA,NA,TRBV9,TRBJ2-7,15,CASSVRADRAYEQYF,TGTGCCAGCAGCGTACGGGCGGACAGAGCCTACGAGCAGTACTTC
TRBD2,once,TRBV14,TRBJ2-7,16,CASSHTSGGTQYEQYF,TGTGCCAGCAGCCACACTAGCGGGGGGACCCAATACGAGCAGTACTTC
NA,few,TRBV6-6,TRBJ1-1,13,CASSYLWGTEAFF,TGTGCCAGCAGTTACCTGTGGGGCACTGAAGCTTTCTTT
TRBD1,NA,TRBV6-5,TRBJ1-2,15,CASSYSQGGRGGYTF,TGTGCCAGCAGTTACTCCCAGGGGGGTAGGGGTGGCTACACCTTC
NA,NA,TRBV5-1,TRBJ2-7,13,CASSFGPTYEQYF,TGCGCCAGCAGCTTCGGACCTACCTACGAGCAGTACTTC
TRBD2,NA,TRBV27,TRBJ2-1,17,CASRLKTGTSGRNEQFF,TGTGCCAGCAGGCTTAAGACCGGGACTAGCGGGAGGAATGAGCAGTTCTTC
NA,NA,TRBV19,TRBJ1-1,12,CASSKEGPEAFF,TGTGCCAGTAGTAAAGAGGGACCTGAAGCTTTCTTT
TRBD2,NA,TRBV3-1/TRBV3-2,TRBJ2-7,14,CATRGAGVRGEQYF,TGTGCCACCCGAGGAGCGGGAGTTCGCGGCGAGCAGTACTTC
TRBD1,NA,TRBV3-1/TRBV3-2,TRBJ2-7,14,CASSPGQGSYEQYF,TGTGCCAGCAGCCCCGGACAGGGGTCCTACGAGCAGTACTTC
NA,NA,TRBV4-1,TRBJ2-3,19,CASSQDKRAAAASTDTQYF,TGCGCCAGCAGCCAAGATAAACGCGCCGCGGCAGCTAGCACAGATACGCAGTATTTT
NA,NA,TRBV28,TRBJ1-2,16,CASSLIPSGRPYGYTF,TGTGCCAGCAGTTTGATCCCCTCGGGACGTCCCTATGGCTACACCTTC
TRBD1,NA,TRBV10-1,TRBJ1-2,13,CASSRDRVDGYTF,TGCGCCAGCAGCCGGGACAGGGTGGATGGCTACACCTTC
NA,NA,TRBV5-1,TRBJ2-7,13,CASSARGWYEQYF,TGCGCCAGCAGTGCACGGGGGTGGTACGAGCAGTACTTC
TRBD1,NA,TRBV7-2,TRBJ1-4,16,CASSLYVGQGNEKLFF,TGTGCCAGCAGCTTATATGTGGGACAGGGAAATGAAAAACTGTTTTTT
NA,NA,TRBV28,TRBJ2-5,13,CASSFWGKETQYF,TGTGCCAGCAGTTTCTGGGGGAAAGAGACCCAGTACTTC
NA,NA,TRBV5-1,TRBJ1-4,14,CASSLVSWDVELFF,TGCGCCAGCAGCTTGGTATCCTGGGATGTGGAACTGTTTTTT
NA,NA,TRBV9,TRBJ2-7,15,CASSATGTGRNEQYF,TGTGCCAGCAGCGCGACAGGGACGGGGAGGAACGAGCAGTACTTC
NA,NA,TRBV9,TRBJ2-3,15,CASSVDRVATDTQYF,TGTGCCAGCAGCGTAGATCGAGTCGCGACAGATACGCAGTATTTT
NA,few,TRBV18,TRBJ2-7,13,CASSTDGSYEQYF,TGTGCCAGCTCTACTGACGGGTCCTACGAGCAGTACTTC
NA,NA,TRBV6-1,TRBJ2-5,12,CASSEGAQTQYF,TGTGCCAGCAGTGAGGGGGCGCAGACCCAGTACTTC
TRBD1,once,TRBV5-1,TRBJ2-5,17,CASSLAQPTGGGETQYF,TGCGCCAGCAGCTTGGCCCAACCGACAGGGGGCGGAGAGACCCAGTACTTC
NA,NA,TRBV28,TRBJ1-1,15,CASSVGVPLGTEAFF,TGTGCCAGCAGTGTCGGGGTTCCCCTGGGCACTGAAGCTTTCTTT
NA,few,TRBV11-2,TRBJ1-3,15,CASSTDSNSGNTIYF,TGTGCCAGCAGCACCGACAGCAACTCTGGAAACACCATATATTTT
TRBD1,NA,TRBV6-4,TRBJ2-6,16,CASSAQGGAGANVLTF,TGTGCCAGCAGTGCCCAAGGGGGCGCTGGGGCCAACGTCCTGACTTTC
NA,NA,TRBV9,TRBJ1-3,15,CASSVGGNSGNTIYF,TGTGCCAGCAGCGTAGGGGGGAACTCTGGAAACACCATATATTTT
NA,NA,TRBV28,TRBJ2-7,15,CASSFLAVPSYEQYF,NA
NA,NA,TRBV30,TRBJ2-5,13,CAWSHNRLETQYF,TGTGCCTGGAGTCATAACAGATTGGAGACCCAGTACTTC
TRBD2,NA,TRBV6-6,TRBJ2-5,16,CASSPRLAGVSETQYF,TGTGCCAGCAGTCCTAGACTAGCGGGGGTTTCGGAGACCCAGTACTTC
TRBD1,NA,TRBV27,TRBJ1-6,15,CASSPRDSTNSPLHF,TGTGCCAGCAGTCCTCGGGACAGTACTAATTCACCCCTCCACTTT
NA,few,TRBV2,TRBJ2-7,14,CASSAQGFSYEQYF,TGTGCCAGCAGTGCACAGGGTTTCTCCTACGAGCAGTACTTC
NA,NA,TRBV29-1,TRBJ2-6,21,CSVEDRASGLLQGSGANVLTF,TGCAGCGTTGAAGATCGGGCTAGCGGCCTATTACAGGGCTCTGGGGCCAACGTCCTGACTTTC